This T cell receptor beta chain was sequenced in a study of graft-versus-host responses after intestinal transplantation. TCRdb keeps only in-frame clones here, not all; method: immunoSEQ multiplex PCR. The sample holds 35,000 to 45,000 clones; roughly 91% are singletons and the top ten take 6% to 7.5%. This clone was recorded once. This specimen was PBMCs, taken roughly 270 days after transplant. The receptor's source is a human patient who received an intestinal transplant, so some T cells may come from the graft donor.

The CDR3, as DNA: TGTGCCAGCAGCTTTCGTGGGACCCAGTACTTC. Translating it yields CASSFRGTQYF. V usage is TRBV7-8 and J usage is TRBJ2-5; D uncertain. This CDR3 has 11 residues. With 3 bases removed from V and 7 bases from J, the gap between germline ends came to 6 bases. Germline V lookup: CDR1 SGHVS, CDR2 FQNEAQ.